Listed here is a single T cell receptor beta chain. Sequencing was performed with immunoSEQ multiplex PCR; in TCRdb, only in-frame clones are kept and a portion is missing. The sample yields about 360,000 clones, approximately 86% seen once. This sample is part of a study of blood T cell repertoires in COVID-19. Overall study context: COVID-19 samples collected from the United States, Italy and Spain covered acute and convalescent phases.

CDR1 SGDLS and CDR2 YYNGEE come from the germline V gene. Trimming removed 3 bases from V and 3 bases from J; junction bases left unmatched: 8. This CDR3 comprises 15 residues. The V gene is TRBV9, the J gene TRBJ1-2; 7 bases align to TRBD1. This TCR came from a human donor in a cohort sampled during active COVID-19. The sequenced material came from peripheral blood. The CDR3 region has the DNA TGTGCCAGCAGCGCCCTGACAGGGTTTGACTATGGCTACACCTTC. Encoded protein: CASSALTGFDYGYTF.